This entry lists 20 T cell receptor beta chains sequenced from one sample in a study of blood T cell repertoires in COVID-19. The repertoire was sequenced with immunoSEQ multiplex PCR; TCRdb's copy has only in-frame clones and lacks some. The table has about 150,000 clones, over 75% seen once. The sample consisted of peripheral blood. All receptors derive from a human donor in a cohort sampled during active COVID-19.

A single count supports this clone. The V call is TRBV11-3, the J call TRBJ1-1; D gene unclear. The length of the CDR3 is 15 residues. Trimming left V 0 bases short and J 3 bases short, with 11 bases between. CDR1 and CDR2 (germline): SGHNT, YENEEA. In nucleotides, the CDR3 is TGTGCCAGCAGCTTAGATAGGAGGGTGTACACTGAAGCTTTCTTT. This encodes CASSLDRRVYTEAFF. Together with reference TRBV11-3 and TRBJ1-1, the CDR3 gives the full variable domain: EAGVVQSPRYKIIEKKQPVAFWCNPISGHNTLYWYLQNLGQGPELLIRYENEEAVDDSQLPKDRFSAERLKGVDSTLKIQPAELGDSAVYLCASSLDRRVYTEAFFGQGTRLTVV.

The J gene is TRBJ2-3, the V gene TRBV7-9, with 7 bases aligning to TRBD2. The CDR3 has 17 residues. CDR1 and CDR2 (germline): SEHNR, FQNEAQ (reference sequence). J lost 0 bases, V lost 3 bases, and 9 bases had no gene match. The DNA of the CDR3 is TGTGCCAGCAGCTTGGGGGGGACTGGGTCTAGCACAGATACGCAGTATTTT. Translated, it gives CASSLGGTGSSTDTQYF.

V gene TRBV18 combines with J gene TRBJ2-1; D may be TRBD2 (5 bases). Per germline, CDR1 KGHSH and CDR2 LQKENI. CDR3 length equals 15 residues. Trimming pared 5 bases from V and 4 bases from J, leaving 15 bases between. The CDR3 protein is CASSSRQAGYNEQFF. The CDR3 DNA is TGTGCCAGCTCAAGCAGGCAGGCGGGTTACAATGAGCAGTTCTTC.

The chain recombines TRBV21-1 with TRBJ2-3; the D call in the table, TRBD2, was not verified against the DNA. TRBV21-1 is assigned pseudogene status. The CDR3 extends over 14 amino acids. The CDR3 nucleotides read TGTGCCAGCGGGGGGGAAGAGGCTACAGATACGCAGTATTTT. Amino acids: CASGGEEATDTQYF.

This clone was counted only a few times. The J gene is TRBJ1-5, the V gene TRBV19; 7 positions match TRBD1. CDR3 length equals 16 residues. The V gene's germline CDR1 is LNHDA and CDR2 SQIVND (reference sequence). The V and J ends lost 11 bases and 6 bases, in that order; junction bases with no gene match: 19. The CDR3 DNA reads TGTGCCTCCCAAGGGCCTAGTAGGGGGCCGGGTCAGCCCCAGCATTTT. Translation: CASQGPSRGPGQPQHF.

This chain connects TRBV7-2 to TRBJ1-5, with a weak D call TRBD1 (6 bases). Trimming took 1 base from V and 1 from J, leaving 8 bases between them. This CDR3 has 15 residues. Germline lookup yields CDR1 SGHTA and CDR2 FQGNSA. The CDR3 DNA reads as TGTGCCAGCAGCTTAGTGGGGACAAGCAATCAGCCCCAGCATTTT. Its translation: CASSLVGTSNQPQHF.

V usage is TRBV7-9 and J usage is TRBJ1-1; the D gene is possibly TRBD1 (5 bases). The CDR3 is made up of 13 amino acids. Germline V gene lookup returns CDR1 SEHNR and CDR2 FQNEAQ (reference sequence). V lost 5 bases, J lost 1 base, and 8 bases lay in between. The CDR3 here is CASSGRGNTEAFF. The CDR3 nucleotides are TGTGCCAGCAGCGGAAGGGGGAACACTGAAGCTTTCTTT.

The gene calls are TRBV3-1 (or the pseudogene TRBV3-2) and TRBJ1-5; 12 nucleotides align to TRBD1. V was pared by 0 bases and J by 7 bases, with 10 bases of the junction left unmatched. CDR3 length: 18 residues. Germline V CDR1 and CDR2: LGHDT, YNNKEL (reference sequence). The CDR3 DNA reads TGTGCCAGCAGCCAAGATCGGATAGGGACAGGGGGCTCCCAGCCCCAGCATTTT. It yields the protein CASSQDRIGTGGSQPQHF.

This sequence joins TRBV12-5 and TRBJ2-2, with 8 bases fitting TRBD1. The CDR3 extends over 15 amino acids. Germline-derived CDR1 and CDR2 are LGHNT and FRNRAP. After removal of 2 bases from V and 3 bases from J, the junction contained 2 bases not matched to a gene. The CDR3 coding sequence is TGTGCTAGTGGTTTGACAGGGGGGTACACCGGGGAGCTGTTTTTT. It is translated as CASGLTGGYTGELFF. The full variable domain, completed using reference TRBV12-5 and TRBJ2-2, is DARVTQTPRHKVTEMGQEVTMRCQPILGHNTVFWYRQTMMQGLELLAYFRNRAPLDDSGMPKDRFSAEMPDATLATLKIQPSEPRDSAVYFCASGLTGGYTGELFFGEGSRLTVL.

The rearrangement joins TRBV19 to TRBJ1-1; 7 nucleotides line up with TRBD1. The CDR3 has 16 residues. CDR1 and CDR2 from the germline V gene are LNHDA and SQIVND (reference sequence). V lost 4 bases to trimming and J lost 2 bases; unmatched junction nucleotides: 10. In nucleotides, the CDR3 is TGTGCCAGTAGTACACTTAAAGGGGGCTTTAACACTGAAGCTTTCTTT. Translation gives CASSTLKGGFNTEAFF.

This sequence joins TRBV6-6 and TRBJ1-5; a possible D gene is TRBD1 (5 bases). Germline CDR1 is MNHNY and CDR2 is SVGAGI (reference sequence). V lost 5 bases to trimming and J lost 11 bases, with 13 bases between them. The CDR3 is 12 amino acids. CDR3 sequence: CASSNLGQAQHF. CDR3 nucleotide sequence: TGTGCCAGCAGTAACCTGGGGCAGGCCCAGCATTTT.

Here the CDR3 DNA reads TGTGCCAGCAGTCCGGGACAGGGAATTGGCTACACCTTC. Translated, it gives CASSPGQGIGYTF. The chain has TRBV6-2 or TRBV6-3 and TRBJ1-2; TRBD1 matches at 9 bases. The CDR3 runs to 13 residues. Germline values: CDR1 MNHEY, CDR2 SVGEGT. The V and J ends lost 5 bases and 7 bases, in that order; junction bases with no gene match: 5.

This clone showed up just once. The chain joins TRBV6-5 to TRBJ1-2; 8 bases are shared with TRBD1. The CDR3 totals 15 residues. Trimming took 2 bases from V and 4 from J; bases not matched to a gene: 6. Germline loops: CDR1 MNHEY, CDR2 SVGAGI. DNA for the CDR3: TGTGCCAGCAGTTACGACCGGGACAGGAGCTATGGCTACACCTTC. Protein sequence: CASSYDRDRSYGYTF.

V and J are TRBV5-4 and TRBJ1-2; 8 nucleotides agree with TRBD1. Trimming cost V 4 bases and J 4 bases; bases outside gene matches: 15. The CDR3 length is 17 residues. Germline values: CDR1 SGHNT, CDR2 YYREEE (reference sequence). As DNA, the CDR3 is TGTGCCAGCAGCCTCTTTAGGACAGGGTACGGTAGCTATGGCTACACCTTC. Translating gives CASSLFRTGYGSYGYTF.

The gene calls are TRBV7-9 and TRBJ2-1, with 11 nucleotides matching TRBD2. Germline CDR1 SEHNR, CDR2 FQNEAQ (reference sequence). The CDR3 contains 16 residues. Trimming cost V 1 base and J 6 bases; bases outside gene matches: 5. CDR3 loop: CASSLGLAGTGNEQFF. CDR3 DNA: TGTGCCAGCAGCTTAGGACTAGCGGGAACAGGCAATGAGCAGTTCTTC.

The V call is TRBV7-2, the J call TRBJ1-2, with unresolved D. Germline values: CDR1 SGHTA, CDR2 FQGNSA. CDR3 size: 14 residues. V lost 1 base and J lost 4, with 10 bases in between. CDR3 sequence (DNA): TGTGCCAGCAGCTTAGTGGGGAGAACCTATGGCTACACCTTC. Residues: CASSLVGRTYGYTF.

The chain links TRBV23-1 to TRBJ1-2, with D uncertain. TRBV23-1 is given ORF status, its function remaining uncertain. Trimming shortened V by 4 bases and J by 8 bases, and 17 bases separated the two germline ends. The CDR3 sequence is 14 residues long. The CDR3 sequence: CASSPGKTWEGYTF. The CDR3 nucleotides are TGCGCCAGCAGTCCCGGGAAGACCTGGGAGGGCTACACCTTC.

This clone was observed a single time. V is TRBV5-1 and J is TRBJ1-1, with D hard to call. Per germline, CDR1 SGHRS and CDR2 YFSETQ. The CDR3 has 13 residues. Deletions cut 0 bases from V and 4 bases from J, with 7 bases between. The CDR3 here is CASSLDIGTEAFF. The CDR3 DNA follows: TGCGCCAGCAGCTTGGACATTGGCACTGAAGCTTTCTTT.

This chain links TRBV5-1 with TRBJ2-1, with a tentative D call TRBD2 (5 bases). V was clipped by 0 bases and J by 0 bases, with 7 bases between them. Germline V gene sequence: CDR1 SGHRS, CDR2 YFSETQ. The CDR3 is 15 amino acids. CDR3 sequence reads: CASSLGLRSYNEQFF. The CDR3 DNA reads as TGCGCCAGCAGCTTGGGACTACGCTCCTACAATGAGCAGTTCTTC.

The CDR3 loop is CASSYRDTIYGYTF. The CDR3 DNA reads as TGTGCCAGCAGCTATAGGGACACAATCTATGGCTACACCTTC. The gene calls are TRBV7-2 and TRBJ1-2; maybe TRBD1 (6 bases). The germline V gene encodes CDR1 SGHTA and CDR2 FQGNSA. Trimming removed 4 bases at V and 4 bases at J, with 13 bases between. The CDR3 is 14 amino acids.